This paragraph reports one T cell receptor (beta chain). Its target is not known. PCR primers comprised 60 Vbeta and 13 Jbeta primers. Produced via immunoSEQ multiplex PCR; TCRdb's table is partial and in-frame only. The sample has 90,000 to 120,000 clones; approximately 79% are singletons. The CDR3 runs to 16 residues. CDR1 and CDR2 from the germline V gene are MNHEY and SVGAGI. V was shortened by 3 bases and J by 3 bases, with 17 bases between the two germline ends. This record belongs to a study of cytomegalovirus exposure and HLA in healthy donors. Study-wide results and limits: A previous analysis found most TCR beta V segments productive roughly 90% or roughly 30% of the time. 150 to 200 TCR beta chains were listed as cytomegalovirus-associated.

The chain couples TRBV6-5 to TRBJ1-1; no clear D. Source material: PBMCs. The TCR comes from a woman in her thirties or forties in good health and CMV-seronegative. In DNA form, the CDR3 reads TGTGCCAGCAGTTATTCCCCTTTGGGCCGATACACTGAAGCTTTCTTT. Translated: CASSYSPLGRYTEAFF.